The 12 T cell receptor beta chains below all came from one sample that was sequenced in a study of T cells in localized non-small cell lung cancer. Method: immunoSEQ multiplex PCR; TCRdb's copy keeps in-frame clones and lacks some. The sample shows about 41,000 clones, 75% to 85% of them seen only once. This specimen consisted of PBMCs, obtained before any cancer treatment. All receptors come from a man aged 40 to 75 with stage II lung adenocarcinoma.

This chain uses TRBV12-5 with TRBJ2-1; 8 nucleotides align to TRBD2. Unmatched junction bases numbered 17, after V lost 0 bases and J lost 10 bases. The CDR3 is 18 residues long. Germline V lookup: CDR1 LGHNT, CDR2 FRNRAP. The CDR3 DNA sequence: TGTGCTAGTGGTTTGGTACTTGACGGGAGGGCATATTTGGAAGAGCAGTTCTTC. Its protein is CASGLVLDGRAYLEEQFF.

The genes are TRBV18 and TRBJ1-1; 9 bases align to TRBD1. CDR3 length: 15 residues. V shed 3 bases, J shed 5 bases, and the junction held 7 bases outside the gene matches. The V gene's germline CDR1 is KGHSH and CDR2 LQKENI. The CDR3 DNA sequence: TGTGCCAGCTCACCCCCGGGGGGACAGGGTACTGAAGCTTTCTTT. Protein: CASSPPGGQGTEAFF.

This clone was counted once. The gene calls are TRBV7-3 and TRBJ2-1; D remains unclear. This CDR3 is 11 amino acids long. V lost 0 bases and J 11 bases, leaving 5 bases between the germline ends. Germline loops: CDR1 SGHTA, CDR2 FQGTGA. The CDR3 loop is CASSLTHQQFF. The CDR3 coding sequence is TGTGCCAGCAGCTTAACCCATCAGCAGTTCTTC.

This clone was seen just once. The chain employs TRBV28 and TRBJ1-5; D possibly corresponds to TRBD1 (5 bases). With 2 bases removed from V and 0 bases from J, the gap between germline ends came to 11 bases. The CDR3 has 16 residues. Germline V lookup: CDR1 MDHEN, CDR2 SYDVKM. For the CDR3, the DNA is TGTGCCAGCAGTTTAATGGGGCCCTATAGCAATCAGCCCCAGCATTTT. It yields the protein CASSLMGPYSNQPQHF.

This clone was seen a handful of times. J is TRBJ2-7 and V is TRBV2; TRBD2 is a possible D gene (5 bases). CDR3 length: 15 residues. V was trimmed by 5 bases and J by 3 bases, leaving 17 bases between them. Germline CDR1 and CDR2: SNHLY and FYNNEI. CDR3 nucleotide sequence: TGTGCCAGCAGTCGGACTCTTGCAAGGAACTACGAGCAGTACTTC. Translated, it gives CASSRTLARNYEQYF.

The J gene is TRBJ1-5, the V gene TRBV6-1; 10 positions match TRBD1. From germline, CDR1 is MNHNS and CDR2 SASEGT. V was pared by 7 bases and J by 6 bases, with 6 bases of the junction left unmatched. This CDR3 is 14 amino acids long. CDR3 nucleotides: TGTGCCAGCAAGGGGACAGGGGAAGGTCAGCCCCAGCATTTT. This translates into CASKGTGEGQPQHF.

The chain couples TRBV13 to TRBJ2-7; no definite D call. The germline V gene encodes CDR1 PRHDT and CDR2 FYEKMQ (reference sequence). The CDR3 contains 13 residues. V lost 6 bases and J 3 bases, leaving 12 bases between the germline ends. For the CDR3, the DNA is TGTGCCAGCAGTGCCGACGTTTTCTACGAGCAGTACTTC. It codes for CASSADVFYEQYF.

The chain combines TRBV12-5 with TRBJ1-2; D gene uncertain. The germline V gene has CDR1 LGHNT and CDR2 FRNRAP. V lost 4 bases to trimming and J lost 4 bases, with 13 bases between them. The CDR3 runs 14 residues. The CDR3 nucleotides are TGTGCTAGTGGTTCGAAAGACGGATTCTATGGCTACACCTTC. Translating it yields CASGSKDGFYGYTF.

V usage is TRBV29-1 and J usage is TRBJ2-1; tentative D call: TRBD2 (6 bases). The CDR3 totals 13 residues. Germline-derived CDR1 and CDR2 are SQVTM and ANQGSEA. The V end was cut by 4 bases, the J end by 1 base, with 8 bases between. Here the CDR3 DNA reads TGCAGCGTTGCCCGGGGGTCCTACAATGAGCAGTTCTTC. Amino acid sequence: CSVARGSYNEQFF.

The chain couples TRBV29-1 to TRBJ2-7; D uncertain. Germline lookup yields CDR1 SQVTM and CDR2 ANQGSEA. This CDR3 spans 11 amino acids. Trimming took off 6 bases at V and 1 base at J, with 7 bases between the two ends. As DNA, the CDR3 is TGCAGCGTGGCAGTGTCCTACGAGCAGTACTTC. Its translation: CSVAVSYEQYF.

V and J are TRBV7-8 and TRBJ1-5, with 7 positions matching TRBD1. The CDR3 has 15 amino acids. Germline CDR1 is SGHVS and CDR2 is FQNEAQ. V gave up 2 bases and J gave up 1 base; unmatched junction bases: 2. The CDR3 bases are TGTGCCAGCAGCTTATTGGGACAGAGCAATCAGCCCCAGCATTTT. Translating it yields CASSLLGQSNQPQHF.

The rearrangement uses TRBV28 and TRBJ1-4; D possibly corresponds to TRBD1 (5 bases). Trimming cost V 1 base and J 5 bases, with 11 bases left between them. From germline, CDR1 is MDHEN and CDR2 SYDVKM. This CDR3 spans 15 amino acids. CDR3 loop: CASSLSGILNEKLFF. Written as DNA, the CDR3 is TGTGCCAGCAGTTTATCAGGGATTCTAAATGAAAAACTGTTTTTT.